A single sample is the source of the 9 T cell receptor beta chains below, sequenced in a study of sequential checkpoint blockade in melanoma. The data were produced by immunoSEQ multiplex PCR, yet TCRdb's version contains in-frame clones alone and is incomplete. Of 5,000 to 5,500 clones listed, more than 25% were seen once; the top ten hold under 25%. The treatment: randomized to nivolumab then ipilimumab (arm A) or the reverse (arm B). The sample here was tumor tissue (inferred from file names), taken from a patient given nivolumab and ipilimumab in sequence. Receptor source: a human donor with melanoma.

This clone was recorded many times. The chain uses TRBV7-5 and TRBJ1-2; the table's D call of TRBD1 was not tested on the DNA. TRBV7-5 is a pseudogene segment. The CDR3 contains 16 residues. As DNA, the CDR3 is TGTGCCAGCAGCCTAACCTCAGTCAGGCAGAACTATGGCTACACCTTC. Translated: CASSLTSVRQNYGYTF.

This clone was seen more than once but under ten times. This rearrangement joins TRBV11-3 to TRBJ2-7, with 14 bases lining up with TRBD2. Germline lookup yields CDR1 SGHNT and CDR2 YENEEA. The trim removed 4 bases at V and 6 bases at J, leaving 14 bases unmatched. This CDR3 is built from 18 residues. The DNA for the CDR3 is TGTGCCAGCAGCTACATAGGGACTAGCGGGAGTCTGCGCGGCGAGCAGTACTTC. The encoded protein is CASSYIGTSGSLRGEQYF.

The chain combines TRBV12-5 with TRBJ2-7; unclear D gene. The CDR3 extends over 12 amino acids. CDR1 is LGHNT, CDR2 FRNRAP, per germline. CDR3 region: CASCSGSYEQYF. The CDR3 DNA sequence: TGTGCCAGCTGTTCAGGTTCCTACGAGCAGTACTTC.

This clone has just a few counts. The chain couples TRBV28 to TRBJ1-4; 8 bases align to TRBD1. CDR3 length: 14 residues. Germline loops: CDR1 MDHEN, CDR2 SYDVKM. Germline trimming cut 6 bases from V and 8 bases from J; bases unmatched to any gene: 8. CDR3: CASRQGQAGEKLFF. The CDR3 bases are TGTGCCAGCAGGCAGGGACAGGCGGGGGAAAAACTGTTTTTT.

This clone appeared a few times. This rearrangement joins TRBV6-8 to TRBJ2-7; D gene unclear. This CDR3 has 13 amino acids. Germline CDR1 MNHGY, CDR2 SAAAGT. V gave up 4 bases and J gave up 4 bases, with 11 bases separating them. The CDR3 nucleotides are TGTGCCAGCAGTTCTGGCTCGGAATACGAGCAGTACTTC. It codes for CASSSGSEYEQYF.

This clone was observed a few times. DNA for the CDR3: TGTGCCAGCAGTTTACAACCTAGCCCCTACGAGCAGTACTTC. As protein: CASSLQPSPYEQYF. The chain has TRBV28 and TRBJ2-7, with D maybe TRBD2 (5 bases). The germline V and J ends were trimmed by 2 bases and 2 bases, with 10 bases remaining between them. The CDR3 has 14 amino acids. Germline-derived CDR1 and CDR2 are MDHEN and SYDVKM.

V and J are TRBV6-8 and TRBJ1-4, with 7 bases aligning to TRBD1. This CDR3 has 18 residues. CDR1 is MNHGY, CDR2 SAAAGT, per germline. The V gene end was trimmed by 6 bases and the J gene end by 0 bases; junction bases not matched to a gene: 13. CDR3 sequence: CASSRRQGQSSTNEKLFF. CDR3 in DNA: TGTGCCAGCAGCCGGAGACAGGGACAGTCGTCAACTAATGAAAAACTGTTTTTT.

This rearrangement joins TRBV11-3 to TRBJ2-1; the match to TRBD2 covers 7 bases. The CDR3 sequence is 18 residues long. Germline V gene data show CDR1 as SGHNT and CDR2 as YENEEA. V was clipped by 5 bases and J by 3 bases; unmatched bases: 16. CDR3 DNA: TGTGCCAGCAGCCAAGGTACGTCCGGGGGGTCGGTCTACAATGAGCAGTTCTTC. Its protein is CASSQGTSGGSVYNEQFF.

This clone was counted a single time. The chain is built from TRBV25-1 and TRBJ2-5; D possibly corresponds to TRBD1 (5 bases). V was cut by 6 bases and J by 5 bases, with 16 bases left in between. CDR1 MGHDK and CDR2 SYGVNS come from the germline V gene. There are 14 residues in the CDR3. The CDR3 sequence is CASREGEGWETQYF. CDR3 nucleotide sequence: TGTGCCAGCAGAGAAGGGGAAGGGTGGGAGACCCAGTACTTC.